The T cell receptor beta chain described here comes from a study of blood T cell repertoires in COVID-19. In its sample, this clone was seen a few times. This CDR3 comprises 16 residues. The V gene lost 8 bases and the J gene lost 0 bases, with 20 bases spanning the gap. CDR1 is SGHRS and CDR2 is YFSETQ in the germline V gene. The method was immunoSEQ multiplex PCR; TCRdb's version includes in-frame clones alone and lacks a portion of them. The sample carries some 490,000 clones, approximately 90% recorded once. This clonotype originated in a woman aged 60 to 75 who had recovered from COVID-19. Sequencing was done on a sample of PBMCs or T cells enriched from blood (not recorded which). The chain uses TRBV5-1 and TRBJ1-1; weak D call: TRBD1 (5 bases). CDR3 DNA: TGCGCCAGTACCCAGGGCGAGTGGGGTGTGAACACTGAAGCTTTCTTT. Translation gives CASTQGEWGVNTEAFF.